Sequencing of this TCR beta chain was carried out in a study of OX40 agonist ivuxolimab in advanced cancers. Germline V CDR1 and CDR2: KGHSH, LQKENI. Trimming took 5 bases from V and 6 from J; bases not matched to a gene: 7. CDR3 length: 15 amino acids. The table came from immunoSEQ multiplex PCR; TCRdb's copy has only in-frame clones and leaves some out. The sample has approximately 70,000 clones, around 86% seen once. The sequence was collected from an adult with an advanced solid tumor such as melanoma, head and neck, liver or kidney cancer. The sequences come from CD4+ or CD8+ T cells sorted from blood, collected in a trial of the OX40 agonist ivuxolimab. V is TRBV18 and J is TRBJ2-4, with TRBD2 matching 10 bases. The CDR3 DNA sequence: TGTGCCAGCTCAGCTAGCGGGAGTGGGGGAAACATTCAGTACTTC. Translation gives CASSASGSGGNIQYF. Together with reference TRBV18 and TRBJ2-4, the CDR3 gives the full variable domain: NAGVMQNPRHLVRRRGQEARLRCSPMKGHSHVYWYRQLPEEGLKFMVYLQKENIIDESGMPKERFSAEFPKEGPSILRIQQVVRGDSAAYFCASSASGSGGNIQYFGAGTRLSVL.